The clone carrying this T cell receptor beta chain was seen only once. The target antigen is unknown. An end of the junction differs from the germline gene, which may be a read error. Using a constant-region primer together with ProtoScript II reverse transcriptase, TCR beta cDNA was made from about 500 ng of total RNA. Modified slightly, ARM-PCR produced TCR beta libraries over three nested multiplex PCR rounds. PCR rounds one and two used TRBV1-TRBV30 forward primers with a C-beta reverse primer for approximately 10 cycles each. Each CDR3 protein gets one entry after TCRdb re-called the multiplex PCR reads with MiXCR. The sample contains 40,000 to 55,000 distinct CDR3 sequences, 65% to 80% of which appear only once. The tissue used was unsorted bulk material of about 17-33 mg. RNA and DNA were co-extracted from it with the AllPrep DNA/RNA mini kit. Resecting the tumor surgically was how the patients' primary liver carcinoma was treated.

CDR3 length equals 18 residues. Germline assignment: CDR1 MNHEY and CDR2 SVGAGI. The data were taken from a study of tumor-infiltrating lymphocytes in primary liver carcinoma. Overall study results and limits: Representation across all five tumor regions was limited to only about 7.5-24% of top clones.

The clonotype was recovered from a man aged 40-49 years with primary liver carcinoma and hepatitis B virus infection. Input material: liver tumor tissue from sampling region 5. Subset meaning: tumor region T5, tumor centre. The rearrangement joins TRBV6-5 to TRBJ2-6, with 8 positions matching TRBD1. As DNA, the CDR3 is TGTGCCAGCAGTCTTTGGACAGGGATGAAGGTTGGGGCCAACGTCCTGATTTTC. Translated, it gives CASSLWTGMKVGANVLIF.